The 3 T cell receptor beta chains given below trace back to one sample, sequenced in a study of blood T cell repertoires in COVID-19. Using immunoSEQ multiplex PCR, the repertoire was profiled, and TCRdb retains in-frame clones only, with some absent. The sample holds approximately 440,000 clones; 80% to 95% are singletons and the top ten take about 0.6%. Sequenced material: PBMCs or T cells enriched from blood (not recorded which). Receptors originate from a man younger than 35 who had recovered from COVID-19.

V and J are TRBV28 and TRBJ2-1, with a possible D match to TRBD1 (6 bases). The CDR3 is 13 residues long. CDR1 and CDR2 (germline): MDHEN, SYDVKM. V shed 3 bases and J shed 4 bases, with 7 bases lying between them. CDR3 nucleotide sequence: TGTGCCAGCAGTTTCCAGGGGTACAATGAGCAGTTCTTC. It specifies CASSFQGYNEQFF.

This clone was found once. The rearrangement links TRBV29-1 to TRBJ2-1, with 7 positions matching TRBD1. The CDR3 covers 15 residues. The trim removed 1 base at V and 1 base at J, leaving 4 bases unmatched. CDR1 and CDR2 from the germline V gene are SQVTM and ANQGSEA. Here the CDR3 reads CSVEGDRVSYNEQFF. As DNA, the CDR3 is TGCAGCGTTGAAGGTGACAGGGTTTCCTACAATGAGCAGTTCTTC.

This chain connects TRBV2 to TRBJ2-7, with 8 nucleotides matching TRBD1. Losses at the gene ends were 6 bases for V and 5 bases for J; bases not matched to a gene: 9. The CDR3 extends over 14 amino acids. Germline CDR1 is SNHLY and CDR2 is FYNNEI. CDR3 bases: TGTGCCAGCAGCCGGGACAGGTATTCGGACGAGCAGTACTTC. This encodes CASSRDRYSDEQYF.